This TCR beta chain was retrieved from a study of cytomegalovirus exposure and HLA in healthy donors (dated by TCRdb to about 2017). For the study in its entirety: According to an earlier analysis of several hundred of the donors, some 170 million T cells yielded 90 million to 140 million unique TCR beta sequences and about 300 Gb of sequence data. Of the 350 to 400 genotyped donors, over 70% fell in the genetic ancestry cluster associated with self-reported Caucasian donors. The study profiled the T cell repertoires of around 700 subjects by immunosequencing and related them to cytomegalovirus serostatus. The number of typed donors differed by locus: about 620-630 for A, B, C, DRB1 and DQB1; roughly 510 for DQA1; 606 for DPA1; and 400 to 480 for DPB1. To study patterns of TCR occurrence, a later analysis re-analyzed previously published TCR beta repertoires from around 700 donors and added high-resolution HLA genotyping. Donor age, sex, ethnicity and CMV serostatus were collected together with the repertoire data. To predict cytomegalovirus infection status, the study brought together high-throughput TCR immunosequencing, statistical association of individual TCRs with disease status, and machine learning. Several DR-DQ haplotypes were treated as single units for association and clustering because of strong linkage in the cohort. An earlier analysis of approximately 580 of the donors used high-throughput TCR beta sequencing to judge whether each TCR beta V gene segment behaved as functional or pseudogenic. Class I and class II HLA loci were covered by the typing at four-digit resolution. A later genetic analysis took genome-wide SNP genotypes for about three fifths of the roughly 670 donors and used that subset as a discovery cohort. Every discovery cohort repertoire had been produced on one sequencing platform. The aim of the study was to test whether cataloging public T cell receptors could identify signatures of past pathogen exposure. A separate validation cohort of roughly 110 different subjects was used in addition to the 666-subject first cohort. An early release covering some 640 HLA-typed donors comprised approximately 300 gigabases of sequencing data and about 90 million unique TCR sequences. Among about 360 genotyped donors of the cohort, an average of approximately 240,000 unique TCR beta nucleotide sequences were sequenced per donor, roughly 20% of them non-productive. Rather than using new phenotypic data, the later analysis identified candidate immune exposures from TCR beta sequences and from how often those sequences occurred across donors.

V has 1 base trimmed and J has 4 bases trimmed; junction bases matching no gene number 6. CDR1 and CDR2, per the germline V gene, are ENHRY and SYGVKD. Including cysteine and phenylalanine, the CDR3 has 15 amino acids. The CDR3 DNA has 45 bases and is translated from base 1. General study outcomes and caveats: A group of highly shared sequence variants was considered likely to be a technical artifact of the sequencing pipeline. An association between a missense DCLRE1C variant and V-gene and J-gene trimming of TCR beta chains was found in a later genetic analysis and replicated in an independent cohort. A later analysis reported that several top co-occurrence clusters appeared linked to parvovirus B19, influenza, CMV and Epstein-Barr virus. A later analysis associated roughly 17,000 TCR beta sequences with specific HLA alleles at a false discovery rate of 0.05. Presence/absence analyses assumed roughly uniform sequencing depth across donors, an assumption that may not hold. The study listed approximately 160 TCR beta chains as associated with cytomegalovirus. Correlated functional status among segregating V segments might reflect linkage disequilibrium, but an unknown experimental factor could not be ruled out. When HLA alleles, especially DR and DQ, strongly co-occurred, TCR associations were difficult to assign to individual alleles. Because counts were too low, roughly 16 rarely observed V segments, including chromosome 9 orphons, were left out of the earlier analysis of some 640 of the donors. In an earlier analysis of 500 to 650 of the donors, most TCR beta V segments appeared in productive rearrangements about 87% or about 30% of the time, broadly matching IMGT annotations. This cohort had only TCR beta chains sequenced, and the lack of alpha or paired-chain data limited which features could be detected. In a later genetic analysis, fewer N-insertions in productive TCRs were reported among donors in an Asian-associated ancestry cluster than the roughly 700-donor mean. For the cohort, immune exposure information was limited to CMV serostatus. A later analysis found that HLA-associated TCR beta chains were more clonally expanded and had lower generation probabilities than equally common non-associated chains. A further reported finding was that TCR beta sequences accurately predicted the HLA-A and HLA-B alleles for most subjects in the first cohort. A few of the identified cytomegalovirus-associated TCR beta chains were confirmed in vitro to be specific for cytomegalovirus antigens. The authors suggested that the approach could potentially be generalized to other disease states and immunological phenotypes. Most CMV-associated TCR beta chains appeared to be HLA-restricted in a later analysis, and the HLA associations seemed to be driven largely by CMV exposure. The classifier was reported to diagnose cytomegalovirus status with high specificity and sensitivity in both the original cohort and the validation cohort. Because some donors lacked HLA typing at each locus, the association tests relied only on the typed subset. Across donors, most TCR sequences were observed very rarely, whereas some public TCRs were present in many individuals. According to a later analysis, TCR association rates differed among HLA loci, with DRB1 alleles showing the most associated TCRs and HLA-C alleles showing the fewest. Some IMGT-functional V segments, including TRBV6-2 and TRBV6-3, could not be distinguished by the 87-base-pair reads and were therefore excluded.

The cohort comprised 710 or so healthy bone marrow donors. Cohort members were all nominally healthy when sampled, although unrecorded immune exposures were likely present. The donor was CMV seronegative and was included in the group of several hundred seronegative cohort members. A peripheral blood sample was collected from each donor, and TCR beta sequencing was performed on peripheral blood mononuclear cells. Genomic DNA extraction from the blood cell samples was performed with the Qiagen DNeasy Blood Extraction Kit. Receptor amplification or capture employed the immunoSEQ multiplex PCR assay. A mixture of 60 forward primers for TCR Vbeta segments and 13 reverse primers for TCR Jbeta segments was used in the multiplex PCR. Amplification of the CDR3 region of rearranged TCR beta genes was performed with a multiplex PCR assay on genomic DNA. Amplified TCR beta libraries were sequenced as 87-base-pair reads on the Illumina HiSeq System. On the study's bioinformatics: A later analysis counted tens of millions of unique TCR beta chains across the approximately 700 repertoires, and around 9.9 million of these chains were shared by at least two donors. A nearest-neighbor algorithm error-corrected the raw reads and collapsed the reads into unique sequences, merging closely related sequences to remove PCR and sequencing errors. Alignment of CDR3 sequences to IMGT reference sequences was used to assign V, D and J gene segments. For a sequence to be retained, a match of at least six nucleotides was required to both a V gene segment and a J gene segment. A rearrangement was called productive if the CDR3 had no stop codons and remained in frame with V and J, and every other rearrangement was called non-productive. CDR3 was defined according to IMGT convention as the region running from the second conserved V-encoded cysteine to the conserved J-encoded phenylalanine. In an earlier analysis of 587 of the donors, sequences lacking an unambiguous match to a single V gene segment were excluded. An earlier analysis of several hundred of the donors classified V segments as functional when productive rearrangements were above 56.7% and as segregating when the standard deviation between donors was above 5%. To diagnose cytomegalovirus status from the catalog of TCR beta chain sequences, a statistical classification framework was built. V and J gene assignment, in a later analysis, came from comparing TCR nucleotide sequences with IMGT/GENE-DB human TR gene sequences. Using the TCRdist pipeline, a later analysis assigned CDR3 sequences along with most-parsimonious VDJ recombination scenarios. A later analysis defined each TCR beta chain by its CDR3 amino acid sequence plus V-gene family, and excluded reads lacking a unique V-gene family. To address suspected cross-contamination and a sequencing artifact, a later analysis removed approximately 590 highly shared, low-generation-probability nucleotide sequences. In a later analysis, a clonal expansion index for each public chain was calculated from normalized within-repertoire ranks of inferred template counts. In a later analysis, generation probabilities were computed with a VDJ recombination model fitted to out-of-frame rearrangements, and the resulting probabilities were checked against IGoR. In a later analysis, hypergeometric tests were used to score TCR-TCR, TCR-HLA and TCR-CMV co-occurrence, with a repertoire-size bias correction applied to TCR pairs. In a later analysis, false discovery rates were estimated by permuting HLA or CMV assignments 20 times. In a later analysis, co-occurring TCRs were grouped with DBSCAN, and TCRdist sequence similarity was added when clustering was performed within HLA-allele-positive subsets. For co-occurrence clustering, repertoires with fewer than 30,000 or more than 120,000 public chains were excluded, along with five repertoires with anomalous nucleotide sharing. The immuneACCESS repertoire file appears here via TCRdb, limited to in-frame rearrangements. These files lack a portion of the clones; in checked studies, under half of the deficit traces to unresolved V genes, and the cause of the others is not known. V and J calls and clone size are those listed in that table; D and trimming were worked out from the DNA. The sample contains more than 150,000 clones, approximately 78% of them found a single time. Over 1.1% of the sample is taken by the ten largest.

Worth noting for this clone: It has no known antigen specificity. There are no base qualities to consult, and no much larger clone falls within one base.

The specimen was PBMCs. The chain uses TRBV10-3 and TRBJ1-2; 7 central bases correspond to TRBD1. This TCR was sampled from a male donor in good health and CMV-seronegative. The CDR3 amino acid sequence is: CAISELEGAGYGYTF. Read as DNA, the sequence is TGTGCCATCAGTGAGTTGGAGGGGGCAGGCTATGGCTACACCTTC.